Below are 13 T cell receptor beta chains sequenced from a single sample in a study of cytomegalovirus exposure and HLA in healthy donors. The PCR was carried out with 60 Vbeta primers and 13 Jbeta primers. TCRdb keeps only in-frame clones here, not all; method: immunoSEQ multiplex PCR. The sample includes 95,000 to 150,000 clones, around 80% of them seen just once. Sequencing was carried out using PBMCs. The receptor set was obtained from a female donor in good health and CMV-seropositive.

In DNA form, the CDR3 reads TGTGCCAGCAGTGTAGACAGGATAAATTCACCCCTCCACTTT. It yields the protein CASSVDRINSPLHF. The chain carries TRBV2 and TRBJ1-6; perhaps TRBD1 as D (6 bases). The CDR3 covers 14 residues. Germline V gene sequence: CDR1 SNHLY, CDR2 FYNNEI. The germline V and J ends were trimmed by 4 bases and 7 bases, with 11 bases remaining between them.

V usage is TRBV7-8 and J usage is TRBJ2-5, with TRBD2 matching 15 bases. V gave up 5 bases and J gave up 6 bases; unmatched junction bases: 7. The CDR3 is made up of 16 amino acids. CDR1 and CDR2 from the germline V gene are SGHVS and FQNEAQ. CDR3 nucleotide sequence: TGTGCCAGCAGCCGGGGGACTAGCGGGGGGACTCAGACCCAGTACTTC. Protein: CASSRGTSGGTQTQYF.

The chain carries TRBV6-5 and TRBJ1-5, with TRBD1 as a possible D gene (5 bases). CDR3 size: 14 residues. Trimming took off 5 bases at V and 4 bases at J, with 12 bases between the two ends. CDR1 and CDR2 (germline): MNHEY, SVGAGI. CDR3 sequence (DNA): TGTGCCAGCAGTCCACTCGGGGGGAATCAGCCCCAGCATTTT. It codes for CASSPLGGNQPQHF.

The chain employs TRBV5-1 and TRBJ2-1; 10 bases match TRBD2. V dropped 6 bases and J dropped 8; count of bases not matched to a gene: 14. The CDR3 is 16 amino acids. In germline, CDR1 is SGHRS, CDR2 YFSETQ. This CDR3 reads CASTPSGLAISHEQFF. The CDR3 nucleotides are TGCGCCAGCACACCCTCGGGACTAGCGATTTCCCATGAGCAGTTCTTC.

V is TRBV27 and J is TRBJ2-1; a possible D gene is TRBD1 (5 bases). The length of the CDR3 is 17 residues. Germline CDR1 is MNHEY and CDR2 is SMNVEV (reference sequence). Trimming shortened V by 0 bases and J by 3 bases, and 15 bases separated the two germline ends. CDR3 in amino acids: CASSLSRWTRFYNEQFF. In DNA, the CDR3 is TGTGCCAGCAGTTTATCGCGTTGGACACGCTTCTACAATGAGCAGTTCTTC.

The sample holds one count of this clone. The chain combines TRBV7-2 with TRBJ2-3; TRBD2 matches at 10 bases. Per germline, CDR1 SGHTA and CDR2 FQGNSA. V shed 5 bases, J shed 8 bases, and the junction held 7 bases outside the gene matches. The CDR3 consists of 14 residues. The CDR3 sequence is CASSPATSGATQYF. CDR3 nucleotide sequence: TGTGCCAGCAGCCCCGCTACTAGCGGGGCTACGCAGTATTTT.

In its sample, this clone was seen once. The rearrangement joins TRBV4-2 to TRBJ2-1; 11 bases map to TRBD1. The V gene end was trimmed by 4 bases and the J gene end by 5 bases; junction bases not matched to a gene: 10. Germline assignment: CDR1 LGHNA and CDR2 YNFKEQ. This CDR3 is built from 17 residues. CDR3 sequence: CASSRDGTGGLHNEQFF. The CDR3, as DNA: TGTGCCAGCAGCCGAGACGGGACAGGGGGATTACACAATGAGCAGTTCTTC.

This clone was seen a single time. The rearrangement uses TRBV6-5 and TRBJ2-1; 8 bases are a match to TRBD1. V trimming: 4 bases; J trimming: 8 bases; junction bases outside the gene matches: 7. Germline CDR1 is MNHEY and CDR2 is SVGAGI. CDR3 length: 14 residues. The CDR3 DNA sequence: TGTGCCAGCAGTTTTGGTCAGGGGGCCGATGAGCAGTTCTTC. Translation gives CASSFGQGADEQFF.

The CDR3 here is CACQDSPYEQYF. The DNA of the CDR3 is TGCGCCTGCCAGGACTCACCCTACGAGCAGTACTTC. V and J are TRBV5-1 and TRBJ2-7; weak D call: TRBD2 (5 bases). The V and J ends lost 10 bases and 2 bases respectively, with 13 bases between them. CDR3 length: 12 amino acids. CDR1 and CDR2 (germline): SGHRS, YFSETQ.

This clone has just one count. CDR3 nucleotides: TGTGCCAGTAGTATTAGGGGGAGCACCGGGGAGCTGTTTTTT. This translates into CASSIRGSTGELFF. The genes are TRBV19 and TRBJ2-2, with D possibly TRBD1 on 6 matching bases. Germline V gene data show CDR1 as LNHDA and CDR2 as SQIVND (reference sequence). The CDR3 contains 14 residues. Trimming left V 3 bases short and J 4 bases short, with 9 bases between.

The chain uses TRBV6-6 and TRBJ1-1, with D maybe TRBD1 (6 bases). CDR3 size: 16 residues. From germline, CDR1 is MNHNY and CDR2 SVGAGI (reference sequence). V was cut by 6 bases and J by 0 bases, with 17 bases left in between. Written as DNA, the CDR3 is TGTGCCAGCAGATACGCACCACAGGGCATGAACACTGAAGCTTTCTTT. It yields the protein CASRYAPQGMNTEAFF.

V gene TRBV6-1 combines with J gene TRBJ2-1; D perhaps matches TRBD1 (6 bases). The germline CDR1 and CDR2 sequences are MNHNS and SASEGT. V was trimmed by 0 bases and J by 4 bases, leaving 7 bases between them. The CDR3 contains 14 residues. Here the CDR3 reads CASSEAGAYNEQFF. Here the CDR3 DNA reads TGTGCCAGCAGTGAAGCGGGGGCATACAATGAGCAGTTCTTC.

DNA of the CDR3: TGTGCCAGCAGCTTAGTGGGAGGGACTAGCGGGAGGACCGGGGAGCTGTTTTTT. Its translation: CASSLVGGTSGRTGELFF. This chain joins TRBV7-2 and TRBJ2-2; 15 bases line up with TRBD2. V was pared by 1 base and J by 5 bases, with 5 bases of the junction left unmatched. The CDR3 sequence is 18 residues long. Germline loops: CDR1 SGHTA, CDR2 FQGNSA.